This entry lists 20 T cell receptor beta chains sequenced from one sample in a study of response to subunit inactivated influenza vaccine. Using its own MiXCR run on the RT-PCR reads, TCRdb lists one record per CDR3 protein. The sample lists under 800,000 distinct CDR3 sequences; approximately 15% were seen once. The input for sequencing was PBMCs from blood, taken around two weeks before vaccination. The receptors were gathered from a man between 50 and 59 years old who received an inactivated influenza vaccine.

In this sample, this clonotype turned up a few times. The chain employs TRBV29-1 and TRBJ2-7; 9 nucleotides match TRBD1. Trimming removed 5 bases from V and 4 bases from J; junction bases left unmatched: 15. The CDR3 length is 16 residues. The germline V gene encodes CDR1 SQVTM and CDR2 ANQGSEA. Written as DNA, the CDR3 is TGCAGCGTTTACGGCCAGGGACAGGGAGATTTTTACGAGCAGTACTTC. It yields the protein CSVYGQGQGDFYEQYF.

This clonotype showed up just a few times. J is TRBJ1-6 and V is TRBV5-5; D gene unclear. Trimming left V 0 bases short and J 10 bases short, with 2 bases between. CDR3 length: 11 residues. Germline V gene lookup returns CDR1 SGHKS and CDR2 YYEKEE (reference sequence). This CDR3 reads CASSLGSPLHF. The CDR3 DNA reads TGTGCCAGCAGCTTGGGCTCACCCCTCCACTTT.

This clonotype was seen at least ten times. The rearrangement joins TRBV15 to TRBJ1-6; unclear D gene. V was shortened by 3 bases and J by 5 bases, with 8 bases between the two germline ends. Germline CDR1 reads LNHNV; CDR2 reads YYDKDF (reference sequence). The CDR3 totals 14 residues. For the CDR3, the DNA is TGTGCCACCAGCAGCTTACGCAATAATTCACCCCTCCACTTT. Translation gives CATSSLRNNSPLHF. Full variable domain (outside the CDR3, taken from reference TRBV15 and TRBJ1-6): DAMVIQNPRYQVTQFGKPVTLSCSQTLNHNVMYWYQQKSSQAPKLLFHYYDKDFNNEADTPDNFQSRRPNTSFCFLDIRSPGLGDTAMYLCATSSLRNNSPLHFGNGTRLTVT.

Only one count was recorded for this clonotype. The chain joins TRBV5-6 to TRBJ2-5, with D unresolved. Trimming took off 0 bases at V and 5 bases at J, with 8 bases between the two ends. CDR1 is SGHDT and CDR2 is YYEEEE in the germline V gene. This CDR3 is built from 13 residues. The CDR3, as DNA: TGTGCCAGCAGCTTGGCCGATGGGGAGACCCAGTACTTC. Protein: CASSLADGETQYF.

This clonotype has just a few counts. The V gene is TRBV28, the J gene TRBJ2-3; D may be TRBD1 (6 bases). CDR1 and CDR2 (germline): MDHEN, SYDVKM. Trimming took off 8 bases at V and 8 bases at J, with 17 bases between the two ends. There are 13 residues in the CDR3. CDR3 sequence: CASSQGPPGTQYF. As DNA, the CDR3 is TGTGCCAGCTCTCAGGGGCCTCCGGGTACGCAGTATTTT. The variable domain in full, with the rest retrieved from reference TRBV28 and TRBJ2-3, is DVKVTQSSRYLVKRTGEKVFLECVQDMDHENMFWYRQDPGLGLRLIYFSYDVKMKEKGDIPEGYSVSREKKERFSLILESASTNQTSMYLCASSQGPPGTQYFGPGTRLTVL.

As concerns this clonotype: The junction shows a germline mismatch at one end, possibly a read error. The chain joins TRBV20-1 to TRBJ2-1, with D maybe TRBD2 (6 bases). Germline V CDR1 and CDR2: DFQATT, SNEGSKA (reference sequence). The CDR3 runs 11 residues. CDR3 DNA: TGCGCGGGGACTCAATACAATGAGCATTTCTTC. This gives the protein CAGTQYNEHFF.

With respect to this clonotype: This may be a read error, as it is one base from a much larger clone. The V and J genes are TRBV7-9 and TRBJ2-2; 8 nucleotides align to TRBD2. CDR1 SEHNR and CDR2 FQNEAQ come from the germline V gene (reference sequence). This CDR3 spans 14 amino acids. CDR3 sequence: CASTVAGYTGELLF. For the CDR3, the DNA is TGTGCCAGCACCGTAGCGGGGTACACCGGGGAGCTGCTTTTT. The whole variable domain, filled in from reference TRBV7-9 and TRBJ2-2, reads DTGVSQNPRHKITKRGQNVTFRCDPISEHNRLYWYRQTLGQGPEFLTYFQNEAQLEKSRLLSDRFSAERPKGSFSTLEIQRTEQGDSAMYLCASTVAGYTGELLFGEGSRLTVL.

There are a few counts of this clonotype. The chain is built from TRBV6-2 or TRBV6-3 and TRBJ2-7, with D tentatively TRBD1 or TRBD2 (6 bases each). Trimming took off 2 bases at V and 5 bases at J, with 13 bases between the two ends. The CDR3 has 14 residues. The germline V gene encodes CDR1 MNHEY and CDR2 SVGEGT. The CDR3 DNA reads TGTGCCAGCAGTTACGACGGGGGCAAGGACGAGCAGTACTTC. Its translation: CASSYDGGKDEQYF.

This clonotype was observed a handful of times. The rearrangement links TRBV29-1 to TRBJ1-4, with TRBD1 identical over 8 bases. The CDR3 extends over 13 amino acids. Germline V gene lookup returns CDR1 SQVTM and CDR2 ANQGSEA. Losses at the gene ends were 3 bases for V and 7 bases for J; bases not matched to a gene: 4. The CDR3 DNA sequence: TGCAGCGTTGACAGGGGGCTCGGTGAAAAACTGTTTTTT. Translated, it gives CSVDRGLGEKLFF.

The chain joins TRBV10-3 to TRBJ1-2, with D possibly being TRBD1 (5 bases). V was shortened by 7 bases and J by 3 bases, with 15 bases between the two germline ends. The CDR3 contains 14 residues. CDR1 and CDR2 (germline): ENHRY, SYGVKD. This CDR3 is CAIKGARGDYGYTF. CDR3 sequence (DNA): TGTGCCATCAAAGGGGCTAGGGGTGACTATGGCTACACCTTC.

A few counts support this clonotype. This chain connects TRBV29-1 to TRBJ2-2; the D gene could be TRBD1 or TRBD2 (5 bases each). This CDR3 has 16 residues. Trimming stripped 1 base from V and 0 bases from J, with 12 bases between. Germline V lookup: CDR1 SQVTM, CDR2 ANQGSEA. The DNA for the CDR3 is TGCAGCGTTGAAGGTCCGGGACCGACGAACACCGGGGAGCTGTTTTTT. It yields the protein CSVEGPGPTNTGELFF.

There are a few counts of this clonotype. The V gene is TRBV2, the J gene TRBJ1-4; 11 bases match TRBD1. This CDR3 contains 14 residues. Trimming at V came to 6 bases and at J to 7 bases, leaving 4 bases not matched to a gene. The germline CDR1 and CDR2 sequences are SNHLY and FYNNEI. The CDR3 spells CASRTGTGGEKLFF. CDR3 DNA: TGTGCCAGCAGAACCGGGACAGGGGGTGAAAAACTGTTTTTT.

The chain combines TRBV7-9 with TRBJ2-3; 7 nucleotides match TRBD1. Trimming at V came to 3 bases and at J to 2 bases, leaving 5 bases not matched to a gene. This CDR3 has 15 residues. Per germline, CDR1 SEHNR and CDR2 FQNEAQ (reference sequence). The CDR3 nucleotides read TGTGCCAGCAGCTTGGGACAGAGTCTCACAGATACGCAGTATTTT. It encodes CASSLGQSLTDTQYF.

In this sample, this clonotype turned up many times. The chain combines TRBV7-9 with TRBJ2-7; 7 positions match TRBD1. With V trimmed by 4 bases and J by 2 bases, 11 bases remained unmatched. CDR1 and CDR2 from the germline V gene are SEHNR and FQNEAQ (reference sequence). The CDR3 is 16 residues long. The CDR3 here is CASSSPKTTGTYEQYF. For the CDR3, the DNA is TGTGCCAGCAGCTCCCCCAAAACGACAGGGACCTACGAGCAGTACTTC.

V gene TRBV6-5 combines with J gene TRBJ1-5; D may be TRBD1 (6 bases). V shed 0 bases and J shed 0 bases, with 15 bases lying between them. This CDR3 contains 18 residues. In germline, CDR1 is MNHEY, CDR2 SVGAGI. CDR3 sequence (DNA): TGTGCCAGCAGTTACTCGAGTAGGGGGAGGTATAGCAATCAGCCCCAGCATTTT. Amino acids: CASSYSSRGRYSNQPQHF.

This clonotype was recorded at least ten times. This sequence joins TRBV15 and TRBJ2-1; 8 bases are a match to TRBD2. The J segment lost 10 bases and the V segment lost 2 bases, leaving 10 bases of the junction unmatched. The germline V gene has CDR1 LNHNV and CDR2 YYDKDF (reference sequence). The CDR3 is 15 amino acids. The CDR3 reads CATSRNLAGGREQFF. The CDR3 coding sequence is TGTGCCACCAGCAGAAACCTGGCGGGAGGTCGAGAGCAGTTCTTC.

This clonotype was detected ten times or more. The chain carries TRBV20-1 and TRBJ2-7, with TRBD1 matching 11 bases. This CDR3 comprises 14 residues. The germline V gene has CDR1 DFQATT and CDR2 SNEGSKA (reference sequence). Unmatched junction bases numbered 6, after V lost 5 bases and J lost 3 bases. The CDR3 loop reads CSAPRTGGIYEQYF. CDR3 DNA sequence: TGCAGTGCTCCTCGGACAGGGGGCATCTACGAGCAGTACTTC.

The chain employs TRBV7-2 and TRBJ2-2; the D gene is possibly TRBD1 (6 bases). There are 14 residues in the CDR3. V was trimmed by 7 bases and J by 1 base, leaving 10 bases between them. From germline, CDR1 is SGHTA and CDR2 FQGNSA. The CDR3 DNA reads TGTGCCAGCACCCAGACAGGGAACACCGGGGAGCTGTTTTTT. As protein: CASTQTGNTGELFF. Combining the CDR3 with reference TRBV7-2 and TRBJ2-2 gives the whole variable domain GAGVSQSPSNKVTEKGKDVELRCDPISGHTALYWYRQSLGQGLEFLIYFQGNSAPDKSGLPSDRFSAERTGGSVSTLTIQRTQQEDSAVYLCASTQTGNTGELFFGEGSRLTVL.

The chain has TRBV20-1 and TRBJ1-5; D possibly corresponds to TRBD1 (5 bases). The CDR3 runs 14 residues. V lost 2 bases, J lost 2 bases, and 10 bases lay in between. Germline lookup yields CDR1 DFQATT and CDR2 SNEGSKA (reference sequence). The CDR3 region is CSARPGGGNQPQHF. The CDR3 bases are TGCAGTGCTAGACCCGGAGGGGGCAATCAGCCCCAGCATTTT.

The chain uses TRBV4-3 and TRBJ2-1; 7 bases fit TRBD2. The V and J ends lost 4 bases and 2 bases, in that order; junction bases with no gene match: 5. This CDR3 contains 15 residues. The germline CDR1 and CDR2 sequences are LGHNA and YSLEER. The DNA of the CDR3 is TGCGCCAGCAGCCCTGGGAGGGCCCCCTACAATGAGCAGTTCTTC. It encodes CASSPGRAPYNEQFF.